This T cell receptor (beta chain) was recovered during a study of blood T cell repertoires in COVID-19. Sequenced by immunoSEQ multiplex PCR; TCRdb stores in-frame clones only, minus some. The data contain about 47,000 clones, around 86% of them seen just once; the ten biggest clones take up under 8.5%. The sample was peripheral blood. This clonotype was sampled from a man aged 65 to 85 with active COVID-19.

The CDR3 coding sequence is TGTGCCAGCAGTTTGACGGCTAGCGGGGGGGCCAGGGAGACCCAGTACTTC. Residues: CASSLTASGGARETQYF. J is TRBJ2-5 and V is TRBV28, with 12 positions matching TRBD2. V gave up 3 bases and J gave up 5 bases; unmatched junction bases: 10. The CDR3 sequence is 17 residues long. Germline V lookup: CDR1 MDHEN, CDR2 SYDVKM.